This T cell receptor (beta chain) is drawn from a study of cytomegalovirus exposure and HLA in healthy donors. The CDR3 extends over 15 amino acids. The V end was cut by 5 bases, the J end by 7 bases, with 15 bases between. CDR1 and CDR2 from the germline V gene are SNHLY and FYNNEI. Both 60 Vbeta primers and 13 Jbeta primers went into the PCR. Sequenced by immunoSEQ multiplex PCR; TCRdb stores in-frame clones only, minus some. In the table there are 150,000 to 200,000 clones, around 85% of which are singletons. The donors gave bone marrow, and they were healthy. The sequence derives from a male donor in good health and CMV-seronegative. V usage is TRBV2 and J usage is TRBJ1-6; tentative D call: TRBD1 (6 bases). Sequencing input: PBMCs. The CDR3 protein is CASSQQGRDNSPLHF. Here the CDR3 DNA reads TGTGCCAGCAGTCAACAGGGCAGGGACAATTCACCCCTCCACTTT.